This entry lists 23 T cell receptor beta chains sequenced from one sample in a study of T cell responses to AZD1222 COVID-19 vaccine. This table comes from immunoSEQ multiplex PCR, and its TCRdb copy is limited to in-frame clones, with some not included. There are more than 100,000 clones in the sample; approximately 91% occur only once, and under 2% lies in the top ten. The sequenced sample was peripheral blood, obtained 28 days after the second AZD1222 dose. These receptors originate from an adult who received the AZD1222 COVID-19 vaccine.

This chain uses TRBV7-3 with TRBJ2-1; D might be TRBD2 (6 bases). Per the germline V gene, CDR1 is SGHTA and CDR2 is FQGTGA. V gave up 3 bases and J gave up 10 bases, with 7 bases separating them. CDR3 length: 11 amino acids. The CDR3 is CASSLSGEQFF. The CDR3 DNA reads as TGTGCCAGCAGCTTGAGCGGGGAGCAGTTCTTC.

This clone was seen once. V usage is TRBV5-4 and J usage is TRBJ2-1, with D maybe TRBD2 (7 bases). This CDR3 region has 14 residues. The germline V and J ends were trimmed by 5 bases and 8 bases, with 17 bases remaining between them. Germline assignment: CDR1 SGHNT and CDR2 YYREEE (reference sequence). Here the CDR3 reads CASRRVGEGDEQFF. The CDR3 DNA is TGTGCCAGCAGGAGAGTGGGGGAGGGGGATGAGCAGTTCTTC.

The chain employs TRBV6-6 and TRBJ1-2; D may be TRBD1 (6 bases). This CDR3 is built from 19 residues. From germline, CDR1 is MNHNY and CDR2 SVGAGI (reference sequence). Trimming took 5 bases from V and 4 from J, leaving 29 bases between them. The CDR3 loop reads CASSPYNDAPDSWSYGYTF. CDR3 coding DNA: TGTGCCAGCAGTCCCTATAATGACGCCCCGGACAGTTGGAGCTATGGCTACACCTTC.

The chain has TRBV7-2 and TRBJ1-2; 7 bases line up with TRBD1. V was clipped by 5 bases and J by 0 bases; unmatched bases: 3. This CDR3 comprises 14 residues. CDR1 and CDR2 from the germline V gene are SGHTA and FQGNSA. CDR3 loop: CASSRTGANYGYTF. CDR3 nucleotides: TGTGCCAGCAGCCGTACAGGGGCTAACTATGGCTACACCTTC.

A remark on this clone: The same CDR3 is also encoded by other DNA sequences in this sample. V gene TRBV10-3 combines with J gene TRBJ2-3, with D hard to call. Germline V lookup: CDR1 ENHRY, CDR2 SYGVKD. Trimming stripped 2 bases from V and 5 bases from J, with 2 bases between. There are 11 residues in the CDR3. CDR3 sequence: CAISERDTQYF. The CDR3 DNA sequence: TGTGCCATCAGTGAGAGAGATACGCAGTATTTT.

The V and J genes are TRBV6-5 and TRBJ1-1, with TRBD1 identical over 9 bases. This CDR3 is 15 amino acids long. Germline values: CDR1 MNHEY, CDR2 SVGAGI. V lost 2 bases and J lost 0; bases outside the gene matches: 1. CDR3 loop: CASSYGDRVNTEAFF. The CDR3 nucleotides are TGTGCCAGCAGTTACGGGGACAGGGTGAACACTGAAGCTTTCTTT.

The V call is TRBV3-1 (or the pseudogene TRBV3-2), the J call TRBJ2-1; 9 bases map to TRBD2. CDR3 length: 14 amino acids. J gave up 4 bases and V 8 bases, and 6 bases lay outside the gene matches. Germline-derived CDR1 and CDR2 are LGHDT and YNNKEL (reference sequence). The CDR3 sequence: CASRRRGGYNEQFF. CDR3 bases: TGTGCCAGCCGGCGGCGGGGGGGGTACAATGAGCAGTTCTTC.

The chain joins TRBV6-5 to TRBJ2-5; 9 bases line up with TRBD2. The germline CDR1 and CDR2 sequences are MNHEY and SVGAGI. V gave up 6 bases and J gave up 1 base; unmatched junction bases: 6. This CDR3 contains 15 residues. The CDR3 DNA sequence: TGTGCCAGCAGCAAACTTAGCGGGAGCCAAGAGACCCAGTACTTC. Its translation is CASSKLSGSQETQYF.

CDR3 nucleotides: TGTGCCAGCAGGGGGCCGGGACTAGCAGTGGAGACCCAGTACTTC. Its translation is CASRGPGLAVETQYF. The chain employs TRBV2 and TRBJ2-5; TRBD2 aligns across 9 bases. The CDR3 extends over 15 amino acids. The germline CDR1 and CDR2 sequences are SNHLY and FYNNEI. The J segment lost 5 bases and the V segment lost 6 bases, leaving 10 bases of the junction unmatched.

The chain is built from TRBV19 and TRBJ1-2, with 9 positions matching TRBD1. Germline values: CDR1 LNHDA, CDR2 SQIVND (reference sequence). This CDR3 has 14 amino acids. J was trimmed by 4 bases and V by 7 bases; bases with no gene match: 7. The CDR3 protein is CASKRRDRAYGYTF. DNA for the CDR3: TGTGCCAGTAAGCGCCGGGACAGGGCCTATGGCTACACCTTC.

V usage is TRBV9 and J usage is TRBJ1-6; 7 bases match TRBD1. Germline lookup yields CDR1 SGDLS and CDR2 YYNGEE. Losses at the gene ends were 3 bases for V and 2 bases for J; bases not matched to a gene: 5. The CDR3 is 16 residues long. CDR3 DNA sequence: TGTGCCAGCAGCGCGGGAGGGACAGCCTATAATTCACCCCTCCACTTT. Translated: CASSAGGTAYNSPLHF.

The chain uses TRBV11-3 and TRBJ2-5; 11 bases agree with TRBD2. Germline lookup yields CDR1 SGHNT and CDR2 YENEEA. CDR3 size: 14 residues. The V and J ends lost 5 bases and 4 bases, in that order; junction bases with no gene match: 3. CDR3 DNA sequence: TGTGCCAGCAGCATAGGACTAGCGGGAGAGACCCAGTACTTC. Its translation: CASSIGLAGETQYF.

This clone was counted a single time. The V and J genes are TRBV7-3 and TRBJ2-1; D might be TRBD2 (5 bases). CDR1 is SGHTA, CDR2 FQGTGA, per germline. V was shortened by 4 bases and J by 5 bases, with 15 bases between the two germline ends. This CDR3 has 15 amino acids. The CDR3 protein is CASSSSGDYNNEQFF. CDR3 nucleotide sequence: TGTGCCAGCAGCTCAAGCGGAGACTATAACAATGAGCAGTTCTTC.

The rearrangement links TRBV24-1 to TRBJ2-1; 8 positions agree with TRBD2. Germline V CDR1 and CDR2: KGHDR, SFDVKD. The CDR3 has 14 residues. The trim removed 4 bases at V and 8 bases at J, leaving 6 bases unmatched. The CDR3 loop reads CATSDPGGADEQFF. Here the CDR3 DNA reads TGTGCCACCAGTGACCCGGGGGGGGCGGATGAGCAGTTCTTC.

The chain has TRBV11-3 and TRBJ2-3; 14 bases fit TRBD2. The germline V gene encodes CDR1 SGHNT and CDR2 YENEEA. CDR3 length: 16 residues. V dropped 5 bases and J dropped 3; count of bases not matched to a gene: 4. CDR3: CASSLGLAGVTDTQYF. CDR3 coding DNA: TGTGCCAGCAGCCTGGGACTAGCGGGAGTGACAGATACGCAGTATTTT.

A word on this clone: One end of the junction is discordant with germline, which a read error may explain. The gene calls are TRBV18 and TRBJ2-1; D call uncertain. Germline loops: CDR1 KGHSH, CDR2 LQKENI. This CDR3 spans 13 amino acids. The CDR3 spells CASSPQSSNEQFF. DNA for the CDR3: TGTGCCAGCTCACCACAGTCCTCCAATGAGCAGTTCTTC.

The rearrangement links TRBV3-1 (or the pseudogene TRBV3-2) to TRBJ1-4; D is undetermined. This CDR3 is 17 amino acids long. V lost 4 bases, J lost 7 bases, and 22 bases lay in between. Germline CDR1 and CDR2: LGHDT and YNNKEL (reference sequence). The CDR3 here is CASSPEDGRGVREKLFF. For the CDR3, the DNA is TGTGCCAGCAGCCCGGAAGACGGTCGGGGAGTCCGTGAAAAACTGTTTTTT.

In this sample, this clone turned up a few times. The chain employs TRBV7-3 and TRBJ2-1, with 14 bases lining up with TRBD2. Losses at the gene ends were 5 bases for V and 7 bases for J; bases not matched to a gene: 1. This CDR3 has 14 residues. The V gene's germline CDR1 is SGHTA and CDR2 FQGTGA. CDR3 nucleotide sequence: TGTGCCAGCAGCCGGACTAGCGGGGGGAATGAGCAGTTCTTC. Protein: CASSRTSGGNEQFF.

V is TRBV4-3 and J is TRBJ2-3, with a weak D call TRBD2 (6 bases). This CDR3 region has 17 residues. Trimming shortened V by 0 bases and J by 6 bases, and 19 bases separated the two germline ends. In germline, CDR1 is LGHNA, CDR2 YSLEER. The DNA of the CDR3 is TGCGCCAGCAGCCAAGATAAGGTGTTTAGGAGCGGGGATACGCAGTATTTT. Its protein product is CASSQDKVFRSGDTQYF.

The chain combines TRBV24-1 with TRBJ2-7; 8 positions match TRBD1. This CDR3 spans 15 amino acids. Trimming at V came to 5 bases and at J to 2 bases, leaving 7 bases not matched to a gene. CDR1 KGHDR and CDR2 SFDVKD come from the germline V gene. The CDR3 here is CATSVPGGLPYEQYV. The DNA of the CDR3 is TGTGCCACCAGTGTCCCAGGGGGCCTCCCCTACGAGCAGTACGTC.

The rearrangement uses TRBV5-1 and TRBJ2-1; TRBD2 aligns across 8 bases. Germline V gene lookup returns CDR1 SGHRS and CDR2 YFSETQ. Losses at the gene ends were 0 bases for V and 4 bases for J; bases not matched to a gene: 9. This CDR3 is 17 amino acids long. In nucleotides, the CDR3 is TGCGCCAGCAGCTTGGCCGGTGGCGGGGGGTTATACAATGAGCAGTTCTTC. It translates to CASSLAGGGGLYNEQFF.

This chain links TRBV6-2 or TRBV6-3 with TRBJ2-3; D ambiguous. The CDR3 runs 11 residues. V shed 6 bases and J shed 6 bases, with 7 bases lying between them. Germline CDR1 MNHEY, CDR2 SVGEGT. The DNA for the CDR3 is TGTGCCAGCAGCACGGCGGATACGCAGTATTTT. It specifies CASSTADTQYF.

The gene calls are TRBV3-1 (or the pseudogene TRBV3-2) and TRBJ1-1, with D unclear. The V and J ends lost 0 bases and 0 bases respectively, with 11 bases between them. CDR1 is LGHDT, CDR2 YNNKEL, per germline (reference sequence). This CDR3 contains 16 residues. Here the CDR3 reads CASSQDTNFMNTEAFF. DNA of the CDR3: TGTGCCAGCAGCCAAGATACGAATTTCATGAACACTGAAGCTTTCTTT.